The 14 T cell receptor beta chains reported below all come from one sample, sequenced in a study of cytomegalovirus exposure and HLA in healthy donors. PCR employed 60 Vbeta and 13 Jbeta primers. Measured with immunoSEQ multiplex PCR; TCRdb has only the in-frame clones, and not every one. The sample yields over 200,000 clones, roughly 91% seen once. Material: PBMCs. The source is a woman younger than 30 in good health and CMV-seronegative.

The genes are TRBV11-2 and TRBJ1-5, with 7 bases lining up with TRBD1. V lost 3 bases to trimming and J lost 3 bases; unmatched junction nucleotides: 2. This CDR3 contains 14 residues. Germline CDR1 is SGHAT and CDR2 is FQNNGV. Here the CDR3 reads CASSLTGLNQPQHF. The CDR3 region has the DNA TGTGCCAGCAGCTTGACAGGGCTCAATCAGCCCCAGCATTTT.

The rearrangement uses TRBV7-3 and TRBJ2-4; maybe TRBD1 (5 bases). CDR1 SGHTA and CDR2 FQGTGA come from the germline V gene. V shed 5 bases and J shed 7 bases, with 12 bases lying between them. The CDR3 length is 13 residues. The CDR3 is CASSRQRGNIQYF. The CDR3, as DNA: TGTGCCAGCAGCCGTCAAAGGGGTAACATTCAGTACTTC. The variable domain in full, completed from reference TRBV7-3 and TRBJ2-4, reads GAGVSQTPSNKVTEKGKYVELRCDPISGHTALYWYRQSLGQGPEFLIYFQGTGAADDSGLPNDRFFAVRPEGSVSTLKIQRTERGDSAVYLCASSRQRGNIQYFGAGTRLSVL.

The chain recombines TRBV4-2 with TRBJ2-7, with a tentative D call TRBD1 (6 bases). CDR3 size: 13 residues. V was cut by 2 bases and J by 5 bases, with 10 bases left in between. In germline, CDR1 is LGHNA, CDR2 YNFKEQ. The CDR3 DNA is TGTGCCAGCAGCCAATTTACAGGGAACGAGCAGTACTTC. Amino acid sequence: CASSQFTGNEQYF.

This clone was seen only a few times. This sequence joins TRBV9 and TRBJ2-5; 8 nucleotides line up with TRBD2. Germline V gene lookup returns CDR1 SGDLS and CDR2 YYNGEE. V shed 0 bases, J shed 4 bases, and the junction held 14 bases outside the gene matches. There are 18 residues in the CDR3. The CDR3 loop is CASSVVCGRWVRGETQYF. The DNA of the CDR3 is TGTGCCAGCAGCGTAGTTTGCGGGAGGTGGGTTCGTGGAGAGACCCAGTACTTC. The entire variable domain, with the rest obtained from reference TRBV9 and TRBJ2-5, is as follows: DSGVTQTPKHLITATGQRVTLRCSPRSGDLSVYWYQQSLDQGLQFLIQYYNGEERAKGNILERFSAQQFPDLHSELNLSSLELGDSALYFCASSVVCGRWVRGETQYFGPGTRLLVL.

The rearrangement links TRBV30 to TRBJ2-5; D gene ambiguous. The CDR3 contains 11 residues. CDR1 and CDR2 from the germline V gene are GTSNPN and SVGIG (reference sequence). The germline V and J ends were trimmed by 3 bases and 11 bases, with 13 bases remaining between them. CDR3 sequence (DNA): TGTGCCTGGAGGGTGGGCAGGCAGCAGTACTTC. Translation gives CAWRVGRQQYF.

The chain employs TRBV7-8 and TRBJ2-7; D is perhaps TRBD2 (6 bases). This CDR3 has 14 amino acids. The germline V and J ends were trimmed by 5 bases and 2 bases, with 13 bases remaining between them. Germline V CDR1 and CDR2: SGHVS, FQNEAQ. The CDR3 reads CASSPTGLPYEQYF. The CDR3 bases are TGTGCCAGCAGCCCCACGGGACTTCCCTACGAGCAGTACTTC.

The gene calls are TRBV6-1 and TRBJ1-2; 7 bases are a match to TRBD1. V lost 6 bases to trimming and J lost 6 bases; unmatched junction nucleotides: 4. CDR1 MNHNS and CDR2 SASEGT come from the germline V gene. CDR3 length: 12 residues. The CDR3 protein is CASRRGQHGYTF. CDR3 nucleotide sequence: TGTGCCAGCAGGAGGGGACAGCATGGCTACACCTTC.

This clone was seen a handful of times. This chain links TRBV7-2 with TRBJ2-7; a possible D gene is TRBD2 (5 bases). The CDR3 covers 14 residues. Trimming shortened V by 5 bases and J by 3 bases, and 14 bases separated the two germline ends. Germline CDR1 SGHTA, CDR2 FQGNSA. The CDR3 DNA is TGTGCCAGCAGCACCGGGCGGGCCAACTACGAGCAGTACTTC. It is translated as CASSTGRANYEQYF.

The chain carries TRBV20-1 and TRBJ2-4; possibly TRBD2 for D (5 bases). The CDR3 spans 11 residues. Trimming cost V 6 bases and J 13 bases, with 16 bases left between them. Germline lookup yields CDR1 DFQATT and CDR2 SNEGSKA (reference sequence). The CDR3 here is CSAHHLASQYF. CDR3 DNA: TGCAGTGCCCACCACCTAGCCTCCCAGTACTTC.

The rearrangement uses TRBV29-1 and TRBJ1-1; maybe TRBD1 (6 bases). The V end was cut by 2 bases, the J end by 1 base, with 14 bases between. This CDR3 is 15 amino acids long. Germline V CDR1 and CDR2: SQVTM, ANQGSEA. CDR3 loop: CSVENPGTSNTEAFF. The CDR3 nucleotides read TGCAGCGTTGAAAATCCCGGGACATCGAACACTGAAGCTTTCTTT.

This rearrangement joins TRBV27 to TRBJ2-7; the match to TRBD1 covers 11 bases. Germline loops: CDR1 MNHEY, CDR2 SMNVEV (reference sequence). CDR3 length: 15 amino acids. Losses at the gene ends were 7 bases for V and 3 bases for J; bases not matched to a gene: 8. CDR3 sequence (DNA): TGTGCCAGCACCCTGGAAGGGACAGGGGGCTACGAGCAGTACTTC. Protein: CASTLEGTGGYEQYF.

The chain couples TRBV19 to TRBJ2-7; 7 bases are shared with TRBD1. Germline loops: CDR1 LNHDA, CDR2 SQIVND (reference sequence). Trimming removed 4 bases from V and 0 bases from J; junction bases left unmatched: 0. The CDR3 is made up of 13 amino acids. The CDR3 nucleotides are TGTGCCAGTAGTAGACAGGGCTCCTACGAGCAGTACTTC. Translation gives CASSRQGSYEQYF.

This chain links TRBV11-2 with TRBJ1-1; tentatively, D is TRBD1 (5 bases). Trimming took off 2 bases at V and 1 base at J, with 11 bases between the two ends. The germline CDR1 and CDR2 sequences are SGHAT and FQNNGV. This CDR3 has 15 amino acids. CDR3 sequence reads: CASSLTGHPNTEAFF. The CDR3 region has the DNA TGTGCCAGCAGCTTAACTGGACACCCGAACACTGAAGCTTTCTTT.

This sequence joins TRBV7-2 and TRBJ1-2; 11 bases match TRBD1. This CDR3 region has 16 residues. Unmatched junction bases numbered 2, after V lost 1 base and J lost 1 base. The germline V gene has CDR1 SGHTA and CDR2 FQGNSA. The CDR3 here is CASSLGTGGFNYGYTF. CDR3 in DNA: TGTGCCAGCAGCTTAGGGACAGGGGGCTTTAACTATGGCTACACCTTC.